This TCR beta chain was found in a study of cytomegalovirus exposure and HLA in healthy donors. Both 60 Vbeta primers and 13 Jbeta primers went into the PCR. Assay used: immunoSEQ multiplex PCR; TCRdb lists only in-frame clones, some missing. This sample has approximately 130,000 clones; just over 70% occur once, and the top ten carry around 2.5%. It was healthy bone marrow donors who served as donors. The sequencing input was PBMCs. The sequence was obtained from a woman aged 55-69 years in good health and CMV-seropositive.

CDR3 coding DNA: TGTGCCAGTAGTCAAAGGGGGGACAGGGGAGGTATGGAGCAGTACTTC. Amino acids: CASSQRGDRGGMEQYF. The chain joins TRBV19 to TRBJ2-7; the match to TRBD1 covers 10 bases. With V trimmed by 5 bases and J by 7 bases, 14 bases remained unmatched. Per the germline V gene, CDR1 is LNHDA and CDR2 is SQIVND (reference sequence). The CDR3 consists of 16 residues.